The 8 T cell receptor beta chains in this list originate from one sample, sequenced in a study of OX40 agonist ivuxolimab in advanced cancers. This table comes from immunoSEQ multiplex PCR, and its TCRdb copy is limited to in-frame clones, with some not included. The sample comprises about 59,000 clones, approximately 90% of which are singletons, and roughly 13% rests with the top ten. The sample here was CD4+ or CD8+ T cells sorted from blood, taken in a trial of the OX40 agonist ivuxolimab. These receptors all stem from an adult with an advanced solid tumor such as melanoma, head and neck, liver or kidney cancer.

V usage is TRBV10-3 and J usage is TRBJ2-7, with D unresolved. Trimming stripped 2 bases from V and 3 bases from J, with 11 bases between. Germline CDR1 reads ENHRY; CDR2 reads SYGVKD. The CDR3 totals 14 residues. The CDR3 protein is CAISEVDAHYEQYF. The DNA for the CDR3 is TGTGCCATCAGTGAGGTGGACGCTCACTACGAGCAGTACTTC.

This clone occurred once. This chain links TRBV28 with TRBJ2-5; 7 bases are shared with TRBD2. J lost 2 bases, V lost 6 bases, and 6 bases had no gene match. Germline V gene data show CDR1 as MDHEN and CDR2 as SYDVKM. This CDR3 is built from 14 residues. CDR3 coding DNA: TGTGCCAGCAGCCTAGCGGAACTTCAAGAGACCCAGTACTTC. This codes for CASSLAELQETQYF.

The table lists this clone with a count of one. The chain employs TRBV2 and TRBJ1-4; no reliable D call. The germline V gene encodes CDR1 SNHLY and CDR2 FYNNEI. The CDR3 has 17 residues. With 2 bases removed from V and 0 bases from J, the gap between germline ends came to 13 bases. In DNA, the CDR3 is TGTGCCAGCAGTGAATTACTTTGGCAGGCAACTAATGAAAAACTGTTTTTT. Translation: CASSELLWQATNEKLFF.

The chain employs TRBV18 and TRBJ1-4, with a tentative D call TRBD1 (6 bases). The CDR3 length is 17 residues. V was pared by 3 bases and J by 0 bases, with 14 bases between. Germline V lookup: CDR1 KGHSH, CDR2 LQKENI. The CDR3 DNA reads TGTGCCAGCTCACCGACAGGCGACGTGGCAACTAATGAAAAACTGTTTTTT. This gives the protein CASSPTGDVATNEKLFF.

The chain recombines TRBV10-2 with TRBJ1-6; D unclear. Trimming left V 0 bases short and J 9 bases short, with 12 bases between. In germline, CDR1 is WSHSY, CDR2 SAAADI. The CDR3 is 15 residues long. The chain's CDR3 is CASSESTFSFSPLHF. CDR3 bases: TGCGCCAGCAGTGAGTCGACCTTTTCGTTTTCACCCCTCCACTTT.

CDR3 coding DNA: TGCGCCAGCAGCCAAAGGAGAACAGGGATAATGAACACTGAAGCTTTCTTT. Protein: CASSQRRTGIMNTEAFF. This chain joins TRBV4-1 and TRBJ1-1; the D gene is possibly TRBD1 (6 bases). Germline CDR1 reads MGHRA; CDR2 reads YSYEKL. The CDR3 contains 17 residues. The V gene lost 2 bases and the J gene lost 0 bases, with 16 bases spanning the gap.

This clone was detected a few times. The chain couples TRBV4-1 to TRBJ2-7, with unresolved D. The germline V and J ends were trimmed by 6 bases and 0 bases, with 12 bases remaining between them. Germline values: CDR1 MGHRA, CDR2 YSYEKL. The CDR3 sequence is 14 residues long. CDR3 bases: TGCGCCAGCAGGCAGCTAGAAATCTCCTACGAGCAGTACTTC. Residues: CASRQLEISYEQYF.

V usage is TRBV20-1 and J usage is TRBJ2-2; D unresolved. Looked up from germline, CDR1 is DFQATT and CDR2 is SNEGSKA (reference sequence). V was pared by 3 bases and J by 5 bases, with 4 bases between. The CDR3 extends over 11 amino acids. The CDR3 is CSASFTGELFF. CDR3 nucleotide sequence: TGCAGTGCTAGTTTTACCGGGGAGCTGTTTTTT.